A selection of T cell receptor beta chains follows, all from one sample in a study of cytotoxic CD8 clonotypes in ibrutinib-treated CLL. Profiled with immunoSEQ multiplex PCR; TCRdb holds only in-frame clones, not every one. Of roughly 130,000 clones in the sample, more than 85% were seen once. The starting material was PBMCs, obtained after 12 months of ibrutinib treatment. Receptors were obtained from a human donor with chronic lymphocytic leukemia. CDR3s include the opening cysteine and the closing phenylalanine or tryptophan. The order of the fields is V gene, clone size, D gene, J gene, CDR3 DNA, CDR3 protein. A D gene is named only where the DNA matches it firmly. Not all rows give a size; the values are once, few, many and, for expanded clones, a class.

v_gene: TRBV28
abundance: .
d_gene: .
j_gene: TRBJ2-7
CDR3nt: TGTGCCAGCAGTTCAAGGGTCACGTCCTACGAGCAGTACTTC
CDR3aa: CASSSRVTSYEQYF

v_gene: TRBV18
abundance: .
d_gene: TRBD2
j_gene: TRBJ2-5
CDR3nt: TGTGCCAGCTCACCACCAACCGGGACTAGAGGAGAGACCCAGTACTTC
CDR3aa: CASSPPTGTRGETQYF

v_gene: TRBV7-2
abundance: .
d_gene: .
j_gene: TRBJ2-3
CDR3nt: TGTGCCAGCAGCTCAGGGGAAATCACAGATACGCAGTATTTT
CDR3aa: CASSSGEITDTQYF

v_gene: TRBV11-2
abundance: few
d_gene: TRBD1
j_gene: TRBJ2-7
CDR3nt: TGTGCCAGCAGCCCCCGGGACAGGGGGACCGAGCAGTACTTC
CDR3aa: CASSPRDRGTEQYF

v_gene: TRBV11-3
abundance: once
d_gene: TRBD1
j_gene: TRBJ2-1
CDR3nt: TGTGCCAGCAGCCCTGGACCTTCGGCCAGGGGGCCTTACAATGAGCAGTTCTTC
CDR3aa: CASSPGPSARGPYNEQFF

v_gene: TRBV23-1
abundance: .
d_gene: .
j_gene: TRBJ2-1
CDR3nt: TGCGCCAGCAAGTCAAGGGACATCCGGACCCGCTCCTACAATGAGCAGTTCTTC
CDR3aa: CASKSRDIRTRSYNEQFF

v_gene: TRBV30
abundance: .
d_gene: .
j_gene: TRBJ2-2
CDR3nt: TGTGCCTGGAGTCGGACCGGGGAGCTGTTTTTT
CDR3aa: CAWSRTGELFF

v_gene: TRBV2
abundance: .
d_gene: .
j_gene: TRBJ2-7
CDR3nt: TGTGCCAGCAGGCGGGTCGACGAGCAGTACTTC
CDR3aa: CASRRVDEQYF

v_gene: TRBV7-8
abundance: .
d_gene: .
j_gene: TRBJ2-7
CDR3nt: TGTGCCAGCAGCTTAGCTTCAGACTACGAGCAGTACTTC
CDR3aa: CASSLASDYEQYF

v_gene: TRBV7-3
abundance: .
d_gene: TRBD2
j_gene: TRBJ2-5
CDR3nt: TGTGCCAGCAGCTTAGTGCTAGCGGGACAGGAGACCCAGTACTTC
CDR3aa: CASSLVLAGQETQYF

v_gene: TRBV5-1
abundance: few
d_gene: .
j_gene: TRBJ2-7
CDR3nt: TGCGCCAGCAGCCCCGACAGCAATTTCTACGAGCAGTACTTC
CDR3aa: CASSPDSNFYEQYF

v_gene: TRBV25-1
abundance: .
d_gene: .
j_gene: TRBJ2-1
CDR3nt: TGTGCCAGCGAGGACTACTCCTACAATGAGCAGTTCTTC
CDR3aa: CASEDYSYNEQFF

v_gene: TRBV28
abundance: .
d_gene: .
j_gene: TRBJ2-7
CDR3nt: TGTGCCAGCAGCCCCTCCGGACAGAGCTACGAGCAGTACTTC
CDR3aa: CASSPSGQSYEQYF

v_gene: TRBV19
abundance: .
d_gene: TRBD2
j_gene: TRBJ2-3
CDR3nt: TGTGCCAGTAGTTTAATAGCGGGAGCGGATACGCAGTATTTT
CDR3aa: CASSLIAGADTQYF

v_gene: TRBV27
abundance: .
d_gene: TRBD1
j_gene: TRBJ2-4
CDR3nt: TGTGCCAGCAGTCCGGGACAGGGGAACATTCAGTACTTC
CDR3aa: CASSPGQGNIQYF

v_gene: TRBV19
abundance: .
d_gene: .
j_gene: TRBJ1-1
CDR3nt: TGTGCCAGTAGTATTGGGGCGAACACTGAAGCTTTCTTT
CDR3aa: CASSIGANTEAFF

v_gene: TRBV6-1
abundance: .
d_gene: .
j_gene: TRBJ1-2
CDR3nt: TGTGCCAGCAGTGAAGGTTGGGGCAGGGTACGCTCGAGATCCTATGGCTACACCTTC
CDR3aa: CASSEGWGRVRSRSYGYTF

v_gene: TRBV7-3
abundance: .
d_gene: TRBD2
j_gene: TRBJ2-1
CDR3nt: TGTGCCAGCAGCTCTTCTGGACTAGCGGGCACCTACAATGAGCAGTTCTTC
CDR3aa: CASSSSGLAGTYNEQFF

v_gene: TRBV6-5
abundance: .
d_gene: .
j_gene: TRBJ2-1
CDR3nt: TGTGCCAGCAGCCGCCCACTAGAGTCCTACAATGAGCAGTTCTTC
CDR3aa: CASSRPLESYNEQFF

v_gene: TRBV28
abundance: .
d_gene: TRBD2
j_gene: TRBJ2-3
CDR3nt: TGTGCCAGCAGTGGGCGGGAGCAGGGAGATACGCAGTATTTT
CDR3aa: CASSGREQGDTQYF

v_gene: TRBV21-1
abundance: few
d_gene: .
j_gene: TRBJ1-3
CDR3nt: TGTGCCAGCACCTTGAACACCATATATTTT
CDR3aa: CASTLNTIYF

v_gene: TRBV19
abundance: .
d_gene: TRBD1
j_gene: TRBJ1-5
CDR3nt: TGTGCCATCTCCGGGACAGGGGGCATTCAGCCCCAGCATTTT
CDR3aa: CAISGTGGIQPQHF

v_gene: TRBV29-1
abundance: .
d_gene: TRBD2
j_gene: TRBJ2-1
CDR3nt: TGCAGCGTTGAAGATGGAACTAGCGGGTACAATGAGCAGTTCTTC
CDR3aa: CSVEDGTSGYNEQFF

v_gene: TRBV27
abundance: .
d_gene: TRBD2
j_gene: TRBJ2-7
CDR3nt: TGTGCCAGCAGAATGACTAGCGGACAATCGTACGAGCAGTACTTC
CDR3aa: CASRMTSGQSYEQYF

v_gene: TRBV15
abundance: once
d_gene: .
j_gene: TRBJ2-5
CDR3nt: TGTGCCACCAGCAGAGATCCCAGGACGCGGCAAGAGACCCAGTACTTC
CDR3aa: CATSRDPRTRQETQYF

v_gene: TRBV6-5
abundance: .
d_gene: TRBD2
j_gene: TRBJ2-5
CDR3nt: TGTGCCAGCAGTTACTCAACAGCGGGAGGAGGGGAGACCCAGTACTTC
CDR3aa: CASSYSTAGGGETQYF

v_gene: TRBV28
abundance: .
d_gene: .
j_gene: TRBJ1-5
CDR3nt: TGTGCCAGCAGTTTGCGGTATAGCAATCAGCCCCAGCATTTT
CDR3aa: CASSLRYSNQPQHF

v_gene: TRBV19
abundance: .
d_gene: .
j_gene: TRBJ1-2
CDR3nt: TGTGCCAGTAGTACAGACACCCCCTATGGCTACACCTTC
CDR3aa: CASSTDTPYGYTF

v_gene: TRBV28
abundance: .
d_gene: TRBD1
j_gene: TRBJ1-2
CDR3nt: TGTGCCAGCAGTTTAGCGACAGGGGTGGTTAACTATGGCTACACCTTC
CDR3aa: CASSLATGVVNYGYTF

v_gene: TRBV5-5
abundance: .
d_gene: .
j_gene: TRBJ2-7
CDR3nt: TGTGCCAGCAGCTCGTCCAACTGGCTCTACGAGCAGTACTTC
CDR3aa: CASSSSNWLYEQYF

v_gene: TRBV11-2
abundance: .
d_gene: TRBD1
j_gene: TRBJ2-7
CDR3nt: TGTGCCAGCAGCTTATCTCCCCTGGTTCGGGACAGGGTAGGTGAGCAGTACTTC
CDR3aa: CASSLSPLVRDRVGEQYF

v_gene: TRBV28
abundance: .
d_gene: .
j_gene: TRBJ2-2
CDR3nt: TGTGCCAGCAGTTTAGTTAGGGGTTTCGGTTACACCGGGGAGCTGTTTTTT
CDR3aa: CASSLVRGFGYTGELFF

v_gene: TRBV7-8
abundance: few
d_gene: .
j_gene: TRBJ2-7
CDR3nt: TGTGCCAGCAGCTTAGGTGCCTACGAGCAGTACTTC
CDR3aa: CASSLGAYEQYF

v_gene: TRBV7-3
abundance: .
d_gene: TRBD1
j_gene: TRBJ1-2
CDR3nt: TGTGCCAGCAGCCCCCAGGGGGAAAGATACACCTTC
CDR3aa: CASSPQGERYTF

v_gene: TRBV7-3
abundance: .
d_gene: .
j_gene: TRBJ2-5
CDR3nt: TGTGCCAGCAGCTTAGCGGAGGGGGCAGAGACCCAGTACTTC
CDR3aa: CASSLAEGAETQYF

v_gene: TRBV9
abundance: .
d_gene: .
j_gene: TRBJ2-1
CDR3nt: TGTGCCAGCAGCGTAGGGAGTGCCTCCTACAATGAGCAGTTCTTC
CDR3aa: CASSVGSASYNEQFF

v_gene: TRBV28
abundance: .
d_gene: .
j_gene: TRBJ2-2
CDR3nt: TGTGCCAGCAGTTTTTTCCAAGGGGGTTCTGGGGAGCTGTTTTTT
CDR3aa: CASSFFQGGSGELFF

v_gene: TRBV19
abundance: .
d_gene: .
j_gene: TRBJ2-1
CDR3nt: TGTGCCAGTACTGACTCTGGTGAGCAGTTCTTC
CDR3aa: CASTDSGEQFF

v_gene: TRBV28
abundance: .
d_gene: .
j_gene: TRBJ2-5
CDR3nt: TGTGCCAGCAGTCCGACCAATCAAGAGACCCAGTACTTC
CDR3aa: CASSPTNQETQYF

v_gene: TRBV6-5
abundance: .
d_gene: .
j_gene: TRBJ1-4
CDR3nt: TGTGCCAGCAAACGTAATGAAAAACTGTTTTTT
CDR3aa: CASKRNEKLFF

v_gene: TRBV28
abundance: .
d_gene: TRBD1
j_gene: TRBJ1-1
CDR3nt: TGTGCCAGCAGCCAACAGGGGCCTCGAGCTTTCTTT
CDR3aa: CASSQQGPRAFF

v_gene: TRBV9
abundance: few
d_gene: TRBD1
j_gene: TRBJ2-1
CDR3nt: TGTGCCAGCAGCGTTCTTGGGGACAGCTACAATGAGCAGTTCTTC
CDR3aa: CASSVLGDSYNEQFF

v_gene: TRBV12-5
abundance: .
d_gene: .
j_gene: TRBJ2-2
CDR3nt: TGTGCTAGTGGTTTCTTGGAAAGGGGTAGCAACACCGGGGAGCTGTTTTTT
CDR3aa: CASGFLERGSNTGELFF

v_gene: TRBV7-9
abundance: .
d_gene: TRBD1
j_gene: TRBJ2-7
CDR3nt: TGTGCCAGCAGCCGGACAGGGATCTACGAGCAGTACTTC
CDR3aa: CASSRTGIYEQYF

v_gene: TRBV27
abundance: .
d_gene: .
j_gene: TRBJ2-3
CDR3nt: TGTGCCAGCAGTTTATGGGCAGGGCGTCCAGATACGCAGTATTTT
CDR3aa: CASSLWAGRPDTQYF

v_gene: TRBV9
abundance: few
d_gene: TRBD2
j_gene: TRBJ2-1
CDR3nt: TGTGCCAGCAGCATTAGCGGGAGTCTAGATAGTGAGCAGTTCTTC
CDR3aa: CASSISGSLDSEQFF

v_gene: TRBV11-1
abundance: many
d_gene: .
j_gene: TRBJ1-3
CDR3nt: TGTGCCAGCAGCCTTAGCGTAAACACCATATATTTT
CDR3aa: CASSLSVNTIYF

v_gene: TRBV6-5
abundance: once
d_gene: TRBD1
j_gene: TRBJ2-7
CDR3nt: TGTGCCAGCAGTTACTTGGACAGGGCTGGGGAGCAGTACTTC
CDR3aa: CASSYLDRAGEQYF

v_gene: TRBV7-2
abundance: .
d_gene: TRBD2
j_gene: TRBJ2-1
CDR3nt: TGTGCCAGCAGCTTAATCTCGGGACTAGCGGGGGGGCTGGCGGAGCAGTTCTTC
CDR3aa: CASSLISGLAGGLAEQFF

v_gene: TRBV27
abundance: .
d_gene: TRBD1
j_gene: TRBJ2-1
CDR3nt: TGTGCCAGCAGTTCGGACAGGGGGTACGCCTACAATGAGCAGTTCTTC
CDR3aa: CASSSDRGYAYNEQFF

v_gene: TRBV29-1
abundance: once
d_gene: TRBD1
j_gene: TRBJ1-6
CDR3nt: TGCAGCGTTGCCGACAGGGGGGGTTCACCCCTCCACTTT
CDR3aa: CSVADRGGSPLHF

v_gene: TRBV21-1
abundance: .
d_gene: .
j_gene: TRBJ1-5
CDR3nt: TGTGCCAGCAGCCTCATGAGGGGTCCTAATCAGCCCCAGCATTTT
CDR3aa: CASSLMRGPNQPQHF

v_gene: TRBV9
abundance: .
d_gene: TRBD2
j_gene: TRBJ2-3
CDR3nt: TGTGCCAGCAGCTCTAGCGGGAGAGGAGCAGATACGCAGTATTTT
CDR3aa: CASSSSGRGADTQYF

v_gene: TRBV10-3
abundance: .
d_gene: TRBD1
j_gene: TRBJ2-7
CDR3nt: TGTGCCATCAGTGGAGGGACAGGGGGAGGGTCCTCCGAGCAGTACTTC
CDR3aa: CAISGGTGGGSSEQYF

v_gene: TRBV5-1
abundance: .
d_gene: .
j_gene: TRBJ2-7
CDR3nt: TGCGCCAGTAGACTGATATCGGGCTACGAGCAGTACTTC
CDR3aa: CASRLISGYEQYF

v_gene: TRBV7-3
abundance: once
d_gene: TRBD1
j_gene: TRBJ2-7
CDR3nt: TGTGCCAGCAGCTTAACGTGGACAGGGGGCTACGAGCAGTACTTC
CDR3aa: CASSLTWTGGYEQYF

v_gene: TRBV27
abundance: .
d_gene: TRBD1
j_gene: TRBJ1-2
CDR3nt: TGTGCCAGCAGTTTATGGGGGACAGGGAGGGCTGGCTACACCTTC
CDR3aa: CASSLWGTGRAGYTF